This T cell receptor beta chain was retrieved from a study of T-cell reconstitution after alpha-beta-depleted transplantation in children. Germline assignment: CDR1 SGHRS and CDR2 YFSETQ. V was trimmed by 0 bases and J by 3 bases, leaving 7 bases between them. The length of the CDR3 is 13 residues. Study-level findings and limits: At day 60, the high TCRbeta diversity found in some patients originated from recipient T cells and thymic progenitors that had survived. Fresh T-cell production supplied most of the T-cell counts and diversity seen one year after transplant. After transplant, at about two months, alpha-beta T cells were reportedly derived from several hundred expanded graft clones.

Unique molecular identifiers were incorporated into the prepared TCRbeta library. MiXCR was run by TCRdb on the PCR reads, yielding one entry per CDR3 protein. Of about 590,000 distinct CDR3 sequences listed, approximately 13% are singletons. This clonotype was seen more than once but under ten times. Antigen unknown. The rearrangement uses TRBV5-1 and TRBJ2-7, with D perhaps TRBD1 or TRBD2 (5 bases each). The sequences come from PBMCs, mostly from graft donor cells, collected 360 days after TCRalphabeta/CD19-depleted stem cell transplant. The TCR sequence derives from a male patient between 5 and 17 years old who had a stem cell transplant for acute myeloid leukemia, so the T cells may come from the graft donor. DNA for the CDR3: TGCGCCAGCAGCTTGGGGGACGACTACGAGCAGTACTTC. It specifies CASSLGDDYEQYF.